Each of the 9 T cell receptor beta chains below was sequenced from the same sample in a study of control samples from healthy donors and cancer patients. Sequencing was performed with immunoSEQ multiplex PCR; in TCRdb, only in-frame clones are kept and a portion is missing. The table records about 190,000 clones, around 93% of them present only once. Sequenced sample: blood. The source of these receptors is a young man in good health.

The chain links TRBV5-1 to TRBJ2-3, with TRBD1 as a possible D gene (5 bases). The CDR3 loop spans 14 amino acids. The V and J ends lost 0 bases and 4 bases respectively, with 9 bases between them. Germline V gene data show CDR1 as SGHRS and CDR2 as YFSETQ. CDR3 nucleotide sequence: TGCGCCAGCAGCTTGGCCGACAGTGCAGATACGCAGTATTTT. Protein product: CASSLADSADTQYF.

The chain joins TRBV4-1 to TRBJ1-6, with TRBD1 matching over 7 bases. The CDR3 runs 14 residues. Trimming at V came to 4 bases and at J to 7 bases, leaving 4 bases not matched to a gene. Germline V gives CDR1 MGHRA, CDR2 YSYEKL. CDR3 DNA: TGCGCCAGCAGCCCGGGACAGCTAAATTCACCCCTCCACTTT. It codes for CASSPGQLNSPLHF.

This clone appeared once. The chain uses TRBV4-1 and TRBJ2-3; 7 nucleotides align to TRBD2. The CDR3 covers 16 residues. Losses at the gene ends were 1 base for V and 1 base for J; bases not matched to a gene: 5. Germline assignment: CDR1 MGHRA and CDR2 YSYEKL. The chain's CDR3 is CASSQGLAGGTDTQYF. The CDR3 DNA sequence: TGCGCCAGCAGCCAAGGACTGGCGGGGGGCACAGATACGCAGTATTTT.

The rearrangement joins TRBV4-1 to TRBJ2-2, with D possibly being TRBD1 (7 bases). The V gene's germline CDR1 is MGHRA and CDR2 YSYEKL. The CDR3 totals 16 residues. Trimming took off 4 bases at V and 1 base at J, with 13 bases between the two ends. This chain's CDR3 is CASSLGGGVNTGELFF. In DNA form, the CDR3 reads TGCGCCAGCAGCCTAGGGGGCGGGGTGAACACCGGGGAGCTGTTTTTT.

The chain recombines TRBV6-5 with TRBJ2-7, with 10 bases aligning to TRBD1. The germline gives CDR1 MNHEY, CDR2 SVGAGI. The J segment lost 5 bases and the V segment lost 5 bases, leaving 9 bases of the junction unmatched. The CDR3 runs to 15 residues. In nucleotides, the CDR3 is TGTGCCAGCAGTAACCGACAGGGGGCAATAGACGAGCAGTACTTC. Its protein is CASSNRQGAIDEQYF.

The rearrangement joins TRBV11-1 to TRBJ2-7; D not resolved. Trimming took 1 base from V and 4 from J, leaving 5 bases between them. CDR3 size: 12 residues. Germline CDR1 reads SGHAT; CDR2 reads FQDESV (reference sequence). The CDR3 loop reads CASSLVGYEQYF. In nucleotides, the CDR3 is TGTGCCAGCAGCTTAGTAGGTTACGAGCAGTACTTC.

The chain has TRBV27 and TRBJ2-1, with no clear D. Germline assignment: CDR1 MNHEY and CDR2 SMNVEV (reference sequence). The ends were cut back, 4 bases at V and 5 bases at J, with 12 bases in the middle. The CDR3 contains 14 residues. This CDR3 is CASSSINSHNEQFF. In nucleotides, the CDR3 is TGTGCCAGCAGTTCCATCAATTCCCACAATGAGCAGTTCTTC.

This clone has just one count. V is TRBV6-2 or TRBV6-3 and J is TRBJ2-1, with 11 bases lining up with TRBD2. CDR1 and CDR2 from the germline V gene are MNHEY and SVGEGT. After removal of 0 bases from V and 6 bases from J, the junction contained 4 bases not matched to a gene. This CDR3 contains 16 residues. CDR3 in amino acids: CASSYSLAGVINEQFF. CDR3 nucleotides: TGTGCCAGCAGTTACTCACTAGCGGGGGTGATCAATGAGCAGTTCTTC.

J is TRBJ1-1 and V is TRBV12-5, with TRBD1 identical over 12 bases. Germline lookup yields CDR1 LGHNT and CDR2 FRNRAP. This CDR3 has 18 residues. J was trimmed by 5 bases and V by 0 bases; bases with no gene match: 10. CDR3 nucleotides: TGTGCTAGTGGTTTGGTGGGCTGGGACAGGGGGCGCGGAACTGAAGCTTTCTTT. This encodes CASGLVGWDRGRGTEAFF. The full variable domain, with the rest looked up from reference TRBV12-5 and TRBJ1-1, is DARVTQTPRHKVTEMGQEVTMRCQPILGHNTVFWYRQTMMQGLELLAYFRNRAPLDDSGMPKDRFSAEMPDATLATLKIQPSEPRDSAVYFCASGLVGWDRGRGTEAFFGQGTRLTVV.